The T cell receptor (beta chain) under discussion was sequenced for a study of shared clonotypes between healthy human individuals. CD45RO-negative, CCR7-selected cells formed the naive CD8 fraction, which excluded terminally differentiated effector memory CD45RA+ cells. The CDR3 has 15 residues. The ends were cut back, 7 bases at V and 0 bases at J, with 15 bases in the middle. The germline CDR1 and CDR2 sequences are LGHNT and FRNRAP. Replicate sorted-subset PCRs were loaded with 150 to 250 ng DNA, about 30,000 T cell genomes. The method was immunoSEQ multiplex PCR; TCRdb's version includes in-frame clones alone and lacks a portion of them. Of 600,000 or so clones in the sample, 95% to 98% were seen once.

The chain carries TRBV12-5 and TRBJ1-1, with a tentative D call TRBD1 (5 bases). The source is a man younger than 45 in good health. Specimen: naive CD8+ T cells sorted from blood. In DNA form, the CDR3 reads TGTGCTAGTGCCCCCGGGGCGAGCATGAACACTGAAGCTTTCTTT. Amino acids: CASAPGASMNTEAFF.